The clone carrying this TCR beta chain was recorded a few times. The sample belongs to a study of T cell repertoires in cytomegalovirus infection. Background on the study: CMV infection together with matching HLA type was indicated by public TCR beta signatures.

V lost 4 bases and J lost 7, with 17 bases in between. The CDR3 covers 15 residues. Each CDR3 protein gets one entry after TCRdb re-called the reads with MiXCR. There are fewer than 300,000 distinct CDR3 sequences in the sample; 20% to 30% occur only once, and roughly 13% lies in the top ten. The J gene is TRBJ1-5, the V gene TRBV12-3 or TRBV12-4; a possible D gene is TRBD1 (6 bases). This clonotype originated in a human donor in good health (CMV status not recorded). Some clones in this sample may be carry-over from other donors' samples. Sequencing was done on a sample of PBMCs. In DNA, the CDR3 is TGTGCCAGCAGTTCCGAGGGGGTTTTGGGGCAGCCCCAGCATTTT. The encoded protein is CASSSEGVLGQPQHF.